The source of this T cell receptor beta chain is a study of T cell repertoires in cytomegalovirus infection. About the research overall: Matching HLA type, along with CMV infection, was indicated by public TCR beta signatures. Study-level results: People with CMV and the relevant HLA were identified by cumulative public TCR beta family frequency. Predominance within the ex vivo response was attributable to HLA-C-restricted CMV-specific TCR beta clonotypes.

Germline lookup yields CDR1 SGHVS and CDR2 FNYEAQ. V gave up 2 bases and J gave up 4 bases; unmatched junction bases: 8. The CDR3 spans 16 residues. This clonotype was found many times. What it recognizes is unknown. One entry per CDR3 protein results from TCRdb running MiXCR on the reads. The sample records hundreds of thousands of distinct CDR3 sequences, about 30% being singletons. This receptor was taken from a human donor in good health (CMV status not recorded). Some clones in this sample may be carry-over from other donors' samples. The source material was cultured PBMCs, sampled from culture after CMV antigen stimulation. This chain joins TRBV7-6 and TRBJ2-5; 9 bases fit TRBD2. This CDR3 reads CASSLRAGGLSETQYF. DNA of the CDR3: TGTGCCAGCAGCTTACGGGCGGGAGGGCTCTCAGAGACCCAGTACTTC.